This passage covers 15 T cell receptor beta chains from one sample sequenced in a study of memory CD4+ T cells and cytomegalovirus serostatus. Measured with immunoSEQ multiplex PCR; TCRdb has only the in-frame clones, and not every one. The table lists over 40,000 clones, 82% of them singletons. Single viable CD3+CD4+CD8-CD45RO+ cells were sorted as the memory CD4+ T cells. The sample taken for sequencing was memory CD4+ T cells from blood. The source is an adult in good health and CMV-seronegative.

V gene TRBV27 combines with J gene TRBJ1-2; 7 bases match TRBD1. The CDR3 has 13 residues. Germline CDR1 is MNHEY and CDR2 is SMNVEV (reference sequence). V gave up 4 bases and J gave up 7 bases; unmatched junction bases: 6. Written as DNA, the CDR3 is TGTGCCAGCAGTTCCAGGGGGGTAGGTGGCTACACCTTC. It translates to CASSSRGVGGYTF.

The rearrangement uses TRBV10-3 and TRBJ2-3, with D possibly TRBD2 on 7 matching bases. Trimming left V 0 bases short and J 2 bases short, with 15 bases between. This CDR3 contains 17 residues. Germline CDR1 reads ENHRY; CDR2 reads SYGVKD. For the CDR3, the DNA is TGTGCCATCAGTGAGTCCTTCCGGGGGGCCTCCACAGATACGCAGTATTTT. This encodes CAISESFRGASTDTQYF.

The chain combines TRBV29-1 with TRBJ1-1; no clear D. Germline loops: CDR1 SQVTM, CDR2 ANQGSEA. V lost 4 bases and J lost 1, with 10 bases in between. The CDR3 has 13 residues. CDR3 sequence (DNA): TGCAGCGTTGCTCCGGGATGGAACACTGAAGCTTTCTTT. Residues: CSVAPGWNTEAFF.

V usage is TRBV6-1 and J usage is TRBJ2-5, with 11 bases identical to TRBD1. The J segment lost 5 bases and the V segment lost 4 bases, leaving 3 bases of the junction unmatched. CDR3 length equals 14 residues. The germline gives CDR1 MNHNS, CDR2 SASEGT. The DNA for the CDR3 is TGTGCCAGCAGTGGGGGACAGGGGGTGGAGACCCAGTACTTC. Protein: CASSGGQGVETQYF.

The chain recombines TRBV9 with TRBJ1-3; D unclear. This CDR3 spans 18 amino acids. Deletions cut 4 bases from V and 3 bases from J, with 23 bases between. Germline values: CDR1 SGDLS, CDR2 YYNGEE. CDR3 nucleotide sequence: TGTGCCAGCAGCCCTTTCTCGTTAGGAGGGTCAGGTGGAAACACCATATATTTT. It specifies CASSPFSLGGSGGNTIYF.

The gene calls are TRBV9 and TRBJ2-5, with D perhaps given as TRBD1 or TRBD2 (5 bases each). This CDR3 spans 15 amino acids. V was clipped by 2 bases and J by 3 bases, with 14 bases between them. From germline, CDR1 is SGDLS and CDR2 YYNGEE. The CDR3 sequence is CASSVTGTREETQYF. The CDR3, as DNA: TGTGCCAGCAGCGTTACCGGGACCCGGGAAGAGACCCAGTACTTC.

The chain couples TRBV2 to TRBJ1-2; no definite D call. The CDR3 has 14 residues. The V gene's germline CDR1 is SNHLY and CDR2 FYNNEI. Between the trimmed V and J ends, which lost 4 bases and 4 bases, there was a span of 13 bases. This CDR3 reads CASSVPDRTYGYTF. The DNA of the CDR3 is TGTGCCAGCAGTGTCCCGGACCGAACCTATGGCTACACCTTC.

The table lists this clone with a few counts. The chain carries TRBV4-1 and TRBJ1-5; D gene uncertain. Trimming pared 0 bases from V and 2 bases from J, leaving 23 bases between. CDR1 MGHRA and CDR2 YSYEKL come from the germline V gene. This CDR3 region has 20 residues. DNA of the CDR3: TGCGCCAGCAGCCAAGACCCCCACAGCAGCAAATGGGAACGCAATCAGCCCCAGCATTTT. Protein sequence: CASSQDPHSSKWERNQPQHF.

A single count supports this clone. J is TRBJ2-3 and V is TRBV19; no clear D. This CDR3 spans 11 amino acids. In germline, CDR1 is LNHDA, CDR2 SQIVND (reference sequence). V lost 8 bases to trimming and J lost 5 bases, with 8 bases between them. This chain's CDR3 is CASGDLDTQYF. The CDR3 nucleotides are TGTGCCAGTGGCGATTTAGATACGCAGTATTTT.

This chain uses TRBV11-2 with TRBJ1-1, with D unresolved. V was cut by 3 bases and J by 1 base, with 18 bases left in between. The germline gives CDR1 SGHAT, CDR2 FQNNGV. The CDR3 consists of 17 residues. The CDR3 DNA follows: TGTGCCAGCAGCTTGTCTGGTTTGGAGTGGAGGAACACTGAAGCTTTCTTT. It codes for CASSLSGLEWRNTEAFF. Combining the CDR3 with reference TRBV11-2 and TRBJ1-1 gives the whole variable domain EAGVAQSPRYKIIEKRQSVAFWCNPISGHATLYWYQQILGQGPKLLIQFQNNGVVDDSQLPKDRFSAERLKGVDSTLKIQPAKLEDSAVYLCASSLSGLEWRNTEAFFGQGTRLTVV.

J is TRBJ2-5 and V is TRBV6-1, with unresolved D. The ends were cut back, 5 bases at V and 0 bases at J, with 10 bases in the middle. The length of the CDR3 is 14 residues. CDR1 and CDR2 from the germline V gene are MNHNS and SASEGT. The CDR3 region has the DNA TGTGCCAGCAGTCCAACACAAAACCAAGAGACCCAGTACTTC. Residues: CASSPTQNQETQYF.

The CDR3 sequence is CAISDRFSSYNEQFF. Here the CDR3 DNA reads TGTGCCATTTCTGACAGATTTAGCTCCTACAATGAGCAGTTCTTC. The rearrangement uses TRBV19 and TRBJ2-1, with a weak D call TRBD1 (5 bases). The V gene lost 10 bases and the J gene lost 0 bases, with 16 bases spanning the gap. The CDR3 sequence is 15 residues long. Germline V gene sequence: CDR1 LNHDA, CDR2 SQIVND (reference sequence).

For this clone: In the same sample, other DNA sequences code for this CDR3. J is TRBJ2-7 and V is TRBV20-1; 8 bases line up with TRBD1. V dropped 5 bases and J dropped 4; count of bases not matched to a gene: 1. Germline V CDR1 and CDR2: DFQATT, SNEGSKA (reference sequence). The CDR3 extends over 11 amino acids. CDR3 loop: CSAGDRYEQYF. The CDR3 DNA is TGCAGTGCTGGGGACAGGTACGAGCAGTACTTC.

The chain carries TRBV27 and TRBJ2-5; D gene ambiguous. Per germline, CDR1 MNHEY and CDR2 SMNVEV (reference sequence). The CDR3 is 13 amino acids. V was clipped by 2 bases and J by 3 bases, with 7 bases between them. The CDR3 DNA follows: TGTGCCAGCAGTTTAACTGGGAAAGAGACCCAGTACTTC. Its protein is CASSLTGKETQYF.

This clone appeared a single time. V and J are TRBV25-1 and TRBJ2-1; a weak D match, TRBD2 (8 bases). In germline, CDR1 is MGHDK, CDR2 SYGVNS. The CDR3 runs 17 residues. V lost 7 bases to trimming and J lost 4 bases, with 23 bases between them. CDR3 DNA: TGTGCCAGCACTCGAAAGGGGGCGGGGGGAGCTTACAATGAGCAGTTCTTC. Translation gives CASTRKGAGGAYNEQFF.